Listed below are T cell receptor beta chains from one sample, sequenced in a study of blood T cell repertoires in COVID-19. Some clones are missing from TCRdb's copy, which holds only in-frame ones; the method was immunoSEQ multiplex PCR. The sample has 200,000 to 250,000 clones; about 85% are singletons. Material: PBMCs or T cells enriched from blood (not recorded which). These receptors all come from a man aged 30 to 45 who had recovered from COVID-19. The CDR3 runs from the conserved cysteine through the conserved F or W. D genes are given only for firm matches. Size tells how often a clone was seen (once, few, many) or the class of an expanded clone, and some rows leave it out.

clone size	D gene	J gene	V gene	CDR3 protein
NA	TRBD2	TRBJ2-3	TRBV10-3	CAISESMSGGAQDTQYF
NA	TRBD1	TRBJ1-5	TRBV7-9	CASSLGQGINQPQHF
NA	NA	TRBJ1-6	TRBV7-9	CASSTTSPRGSSPLHF
NA	TRBD1	TRBJ2-7	TRBV28	CASSLGTTGGSEQYF
NA	NA	TRBJ1-1	TRBV6-5	CASSSQKKAFF
NA	NA	TRBJ1-3	TRBV9	CASSVEAGNGNTIYF
once	TRBD2	TRBJ2-1	TRBV19	CASSNWLADYNEQFF
NA	NA	TRBJ2-4	TRBV5-1	CASSFNPSTGRETKNIQYF
NA	TRBD1	TRBJ1-5	TRBV10-3	CAISNTGDRQPQHF
NA	NA	TRBJ2-1	TRBV5-4	CASSQIGDLDNEQFF
NA	TRBD1	TRBJ1-2	TRBV27	CASRGDRLTNYGYTF
NA	NA	TRBJ1-1	TRBV6-2/TRBV6-3	CASSFLNTEAFF
NA	NA	TRBJ1-2	TRBV5-1	CASSLDQAANYGYTF
NA	TRBD2	TRBJ2-1	TRBV7-2	CASSPTRGGANEQFF
NA	NA	TRBJ2-1	TRBV14	CASSLYTRDNEQFF
NA	TRBD1	TRBJ1-2	TRBV11-2	CASSLGQDYGYTF
NA	NA	TRBJ2-7	TRBV2	CASSARLEVNEQYF
NA	NA	TRBJ2-7	TRBV13	CASSLSSTNEQYF
NA	TRBD1	TRBJ1-2	TRBV7-8	CASSLNRGQTLGYTF
NA	TRBD1	TRBJ2-2	TRBV3-1/TRBV3-2	CASSRGQGAGGELFF
many	NA	TRBJ1-2	TRBV5-5	CASSFGRSNYGYTF
NA	TRBD1	TRBJ2-1	TRBV7-2	CASSFRQGNRNEQFF
NA	NA	TRBJ1-2	TRBV5-6	CASSMGRRINYGYTF
NA	NA	TRBJ1-4	TRBV6-2/TRBV6-3	CASSYSISGHQNEKLFF
NA	NA	TRBJ1-5	TRBV9	CASSAGYSNQPQHF
NA	NA	TRBJ2-1	TRBV7-2	CASSPTSTLYNEQFF
NA	TRBD1	TRBJ2-2	TRBV2	CASSEVQGAGGELFF
NA	NA	TRBJ1-1	TRBV5-4	CASSSGGHLNTEAFF
NA	TRBD1	TRBJ1-1	TRBV19	CASSIDRDGAFF
once	NA	TRBJ2-5	TRBV28	CASMQVQETQYF
NA	TRBD2	TRBJ2-7	TRBV7-2	CASSEVAGVSYEQYF
NA	TRBD1	TRBJ1-6	TRBV14	CASSQDRGVPLHF
NA	TRBD1	TRBJ1-2	TRBV19	CASLPIADRDYGYTF
NA	NA	TRBJ1-1	TRBV2	CASRPQGFSTEAFF
NA	NA	TRBJ1-2	TRBV5-1	CASSLAPGANYGYTF
NA	TRBD1	TRBJ2-7	TRBV3-1/TRBV3-2	CASSPGQGGYEQYF
NA	TRBD2	TRBJ2-1	TRBV7-9	CASSLVAGDEQFF
NA	TRBD1	TRBJ1-6	TRBV5-5	CASSFGTGGSNNSPLHF
NA	TRBD2	TRBJ2-7	TRBV7-9	CASSPPLAAYEQYF
NA	TRBD1	TRBJ1-3	TRBV3-1/TRBV3-2	CASSQEGGQGTNTIYF
NA	NA	TRBJ2-7	TRBV11-2	CASSSYSGLTYEQYF
NA	NA	TRBJ1-6	TRBV27	CASSFNSYNSPLHF
NA	TRBD2	TRBJ2-5	TRBV4-1	CASSQVGLAGMETQYF
NA	NA	TRBJ1-1	TRBV28	CASTSSKRALVTEAFF
once	TRBD2	TRBJ2-3	TRBV10-3	CAIPPLPGLAGIPLGRDTQYF
NA	NA	TRBJ1-2	TRBV28	CASRGAGSNYGYTF